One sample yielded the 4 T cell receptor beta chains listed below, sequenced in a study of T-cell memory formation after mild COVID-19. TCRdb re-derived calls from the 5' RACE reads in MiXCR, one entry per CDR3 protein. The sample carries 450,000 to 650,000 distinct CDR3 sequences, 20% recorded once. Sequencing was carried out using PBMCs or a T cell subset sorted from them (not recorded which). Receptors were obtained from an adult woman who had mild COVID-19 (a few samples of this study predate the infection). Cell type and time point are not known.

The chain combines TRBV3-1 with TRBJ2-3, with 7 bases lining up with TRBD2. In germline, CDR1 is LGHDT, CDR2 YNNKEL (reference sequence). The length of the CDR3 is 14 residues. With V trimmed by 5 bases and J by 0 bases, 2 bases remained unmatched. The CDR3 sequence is CASSKRGSTDTQYF. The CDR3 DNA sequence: TGTGCCAGCAGCAAGCGGGGCAGCACAGATACGCAGTATTTT.

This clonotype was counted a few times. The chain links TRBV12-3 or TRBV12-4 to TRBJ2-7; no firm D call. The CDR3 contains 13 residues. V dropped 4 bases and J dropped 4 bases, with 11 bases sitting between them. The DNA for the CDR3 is TGTGCCAGCAGTTCTCGGACCCTATACGAGCAGTACTTC. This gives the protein CASSSRTLYEQYF.

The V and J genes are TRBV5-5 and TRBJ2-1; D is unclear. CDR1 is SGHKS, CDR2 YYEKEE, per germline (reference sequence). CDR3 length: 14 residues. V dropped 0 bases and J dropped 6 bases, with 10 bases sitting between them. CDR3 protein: CASSLEARPNEQFF. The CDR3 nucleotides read TGTGCCAGCAGCTTGGAGGCCAGACCCAATGAGCAGTTCTTC.

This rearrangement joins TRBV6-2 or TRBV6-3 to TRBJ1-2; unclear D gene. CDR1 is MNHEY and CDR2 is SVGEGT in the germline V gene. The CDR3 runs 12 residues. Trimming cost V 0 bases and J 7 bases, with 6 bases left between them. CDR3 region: CASSYSVGGYTF. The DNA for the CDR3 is TGTGCCAGCAGTTACTCGGTGGGTGGCTACACCTTC.